This T cell receptor (beta chain) appears in the sequencing data of a study of cytomegalovirus exposure and HLA in healthy donors. General observations from the study: Listed as cytomegalovirus-associated were 150 to 200 TCR beta chains.

Germline V gives CDR1 SGHVS, CDR2 FQNEAQ. V dropped 1 base and J dropped 2 bases, with 12 bases sitting between them. The CDR3 has 15 amino acids. For this clone: Its target is unknown.

Amplification used 60 Vbeta primers and 13 Jbeta primers. In the authors' workflow: Around 9.9 million shared chains were among the roughly 80 million unique TCR beta chains that a later analysis counted. The protocol was immunoSEQ multiplex PCR, while the TCRdb copy is restricted to in-frame clones and leaves out a portion. The V and J calls and clone size come from that table; D and trimming were worked out from the DNA. The data show just over 150,000 clones, 65% to 85% seen once. The sequence derives from a man aged 40-49 years in good health and CMV-seropositive. The sequenced material came from PBMCs. V is TRBV7-8 and J is TRBJ2-7, with TRBD2 as a possible D gene (6 bases). The DNA of the CDR3 is TGTGCCAGCAGCTTAGGGAGCGGGTTCGCCTACGAGCAGTACTTC. Translation: CASSLGSGFAYEQYF.